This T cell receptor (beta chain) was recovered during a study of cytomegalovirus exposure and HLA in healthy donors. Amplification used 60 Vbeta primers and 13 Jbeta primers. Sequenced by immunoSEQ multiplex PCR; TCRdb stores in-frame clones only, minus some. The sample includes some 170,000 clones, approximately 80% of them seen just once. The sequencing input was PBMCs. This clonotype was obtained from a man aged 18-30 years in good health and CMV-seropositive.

Here the CDR3 DNA reads TGTGCCAGCAGCGGGAGGATCACAGATACGCAGTATTTT. Encoded protein: CASSGRITDTQYF. V is TRBV6-5 and J is TRBJ2-3; 7 positions agree with TRBD2. The germline V gene encodes CDR1 MNHEY and CDR2 SVGAGI. The V and J ends lost 6 bases and 2 bases, in that order; junction bases with no gene match: 2. This CDR3 comprises 13 residues.